This record looks at one TCR beta chain sequence and its context. Its antigen is unidentified. The sample is drawn from a study of vaccination effects on CD4 cells after COVID-19. Culture lasted around eleven days before CD4+ T cell isolation. Germline V CDR1 and CDR2: SGHAT, FQNNGV. The ends were cut back, 5 bases at V and 4 bases at J, with 3 bases in the middle. The CDR3 has 11 amino acids. The protocol was immunoSEQ multiplex PCR, while the TCRdb copy is restricted to in-frame clones and leaves out a portion. This sample yields around 46,000 clones, of which approximately 70% are seen a single time; roughly 5% belongs to the top ten.

V usage is TRBV11-2 and J usage is TRBJ2-1; D uncertain. The TCR sequence derives from a human donor who received a COVID-19 vaccine. This sample comprised CD4+ T cells from PBMCs cultured without peptide, obtained before COVID-19 vaccination. CDR3 in DNA: TGTGCCAGCAGCATATACAATGAGCAGTTCTTC. Its translation is CASSIYNEQFF. Supplemented by reference TRBV11-2 and TRBJ2-1, the full variable domain reads EAGVAQSPRYKIIEKRQSVAFWCNPISGHATLYWYQQILGQGPKLLIQFQNNGVVDDSQLPKDRFSAERLKGVDSTLKIQPAKLEDSAVYLCASSIYNEQFFGPGTRLTVL.